This TCR beta chain appears in the sequencing data of a study of identical twins. Findings and caveats of the study: Partial confounding of zero-insertion analyses by invariant MAIT and iNKT cells was possible. A cross-sectional statistical analysis, not follow-up of the same donors, supported the conclusions.

Unique molecular identifiers were in the cDNA, with template-switch universal primer binding. TCRdb analysed the 5' RACE reads with MiXCR anew, one entry per CDR3 protein. The sample holds roughly 250,000 distinct CDR3 sequences; roughly an eighth are singletons and the top ten take around 9.5%. This clonotype has a handful of counts. Its specificity is unknown. The CDR3 covers 13 residues. The trim removed 4 bases at V and 10 bases at J, leaving 6 bases unmatched. The germline V gene encodes CDR1 DFQATT and CDR2 SNEGSKA (reference sequence). No donor was unhealthy or non-Caucasian. The genes are TRBV20-1 and TRBJ1-6; TRBD1 agrees at 8 bases. This sequence originates from a woman aged 18-35 years in good health. Sequencing was done on a sample of memory (CD45RO+) T cells sorted from blood. This CDR3 reads CSATGGPSSPLHF. In DNA, the CDR3 is TGCAGTGCTACAGGGGGCCCGAGCTCACCCCTCCACTTT.